A selection of T cell receptor beta chains follows, all from one sample in a study of human T cells and chemical hapten exposure. TCRdb reanalysed the RACE reads using MiXCR and keeps one entry per CDR3 protein. The sample lists more than 85,000 distinct CDR3 sequences, 8.5% occurring once. Here the sequenced sample was whole blood, taken in connection with sensitization to the hapten diphenylcyclopropenone (DPC). These receptors were collected from a man aged 35 to 55 with alopecia areata. Some clones in this sample may be carry-over from other donors' samples. CDR3s include the opening cysteine and the closing phenylalanine or tryptophan. The order of the fields is V gene, D gene, J gene, clone size, CDR3 DNA, CDR3 protein. The D gene is left open where the match is weak. The size entry is marked missing in some rows and otherwise reads once, few, many or a size class.

>TRBV6-2/TRBV6-3|-|TRBJ2-7|many
TGTGCCAGCAGCTCTACCACTCCCGAGCAGTACTTC
CASSSTTPEQYF
>TRBV10-3|-|TRBJ1-1|-
TGTGCCATCAGAGGTGACAGGGAAGCTTTCTTT
CAIRGDREAFF
>TRBV6-1|TRBD1|TRBJ1-2|-
TGTGCCAGCAGTTCCCTCTGGACAGGGGGCTATGGCTACACCTTC
CASSSLWTGGYGYTF
>TRBV11-2|-|TRBJ1-6|many
TGTGCCAGCAGCTTAGTGCTTTTCTATAATTCACCCCTCCACTTT
CASSLVLFYNSPLHF
>TRBV7-2|-|TRBJ2-3|-
TGTGCCAGCAGCCGTAGAAAGACAACAGATACGCAGTATTTT
CASSRRKTTDTQYF
>TRBV10-3|TRBD2|TRBJ2-3|many
TGTGCCATCAGGCCCGGACTAGCGGGACCACACACAGATACGCAGTATTTT
CAIRPGLAGPHTDTQYF
>TRBV6-5|TRBD2|TRBJ2-1|-
TGTGCCAGTTCGACTAGCGTCTCAACAAAGCAGTTCTTC
CASSTSVSTKQFF
>TRBV19|-|TRBJ1-5|few
TGTGCCAGTATGGATAAGGGGGGCTTAGGGGATCAGCCCCAGCATTTT
CASMDKGGLGDQPQHF
>TRBV27|TRBD2|TRBJ2-5|many
TGTGCCAGCAAGGTAGCGGGGCTTCCTCAAGAGACCCAGTACTTC
CASKVAGLPQETQYF
>TRBV28|-|TRBJ2-6|many
TGTGCCAGCAGTTCCACCAATCTTAACGGGGCCAACGTCCTGACTTTC
CASSSTNLNGANVLTF
>TRBV30|TRBD1|TRBJ1-5|-
TGTGCCTGGAGTACGGACAGGGTAACCCAGCATTTT
CAWSTDRVTQHF